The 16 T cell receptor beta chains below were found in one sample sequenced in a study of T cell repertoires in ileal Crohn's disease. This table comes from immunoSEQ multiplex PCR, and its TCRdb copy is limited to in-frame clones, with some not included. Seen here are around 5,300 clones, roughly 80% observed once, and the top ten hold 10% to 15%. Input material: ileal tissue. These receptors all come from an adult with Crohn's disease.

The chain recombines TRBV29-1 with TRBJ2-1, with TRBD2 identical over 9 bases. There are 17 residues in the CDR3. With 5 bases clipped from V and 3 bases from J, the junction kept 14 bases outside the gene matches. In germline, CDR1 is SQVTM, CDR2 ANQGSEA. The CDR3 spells CSVRGGGALSDYNEQFF. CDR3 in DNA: TGCAGCGTTCGGGGCGGGGGGGCCCTTTCCGACTACAATGAGCAGTTCTTC.

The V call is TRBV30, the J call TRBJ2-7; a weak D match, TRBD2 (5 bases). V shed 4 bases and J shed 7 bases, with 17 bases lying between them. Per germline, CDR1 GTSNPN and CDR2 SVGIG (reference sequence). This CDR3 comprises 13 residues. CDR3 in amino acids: CAWKVGNLGEQYF. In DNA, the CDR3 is TGTGCCTGGAAGGTCGGGAATTTGGGGGAGCAGTACTTC. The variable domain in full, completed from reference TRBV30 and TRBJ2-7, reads SQTIHQWPATLVQPVGSPLSLECTVEGTSNPNLYWYRQAAGRGLQLLFYSVGIGQISSEVPQNLSASRPQDRQFILSSKKLLLSDSGFYLCAWKVGNLGEQYFGPGTRLTVT.

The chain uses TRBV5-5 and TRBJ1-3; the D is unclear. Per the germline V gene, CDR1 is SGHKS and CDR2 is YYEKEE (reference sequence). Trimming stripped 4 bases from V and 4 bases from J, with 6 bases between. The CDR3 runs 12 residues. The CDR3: CASSTTGNTIYF. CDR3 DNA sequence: TGTGCCAGCAGCACGACAGGAAACACCATATATTTT.

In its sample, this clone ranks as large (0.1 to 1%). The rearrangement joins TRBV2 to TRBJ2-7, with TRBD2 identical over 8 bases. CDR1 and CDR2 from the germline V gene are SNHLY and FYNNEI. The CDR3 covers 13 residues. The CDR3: CRPGGTNSYEQYF. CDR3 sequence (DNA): TGTCGGCCGGGGGGGACAAATTCCTACGAGCAGTACTTC.

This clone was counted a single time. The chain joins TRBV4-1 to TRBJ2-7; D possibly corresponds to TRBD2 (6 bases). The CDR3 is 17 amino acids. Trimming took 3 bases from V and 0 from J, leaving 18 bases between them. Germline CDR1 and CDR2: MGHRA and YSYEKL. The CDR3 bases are TGCGCCAGCAGCCATTGGAGGACGGGAGCGTACTCCTACGAGCAGTACTTC. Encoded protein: CASSHWRTGAYSYEQYF.

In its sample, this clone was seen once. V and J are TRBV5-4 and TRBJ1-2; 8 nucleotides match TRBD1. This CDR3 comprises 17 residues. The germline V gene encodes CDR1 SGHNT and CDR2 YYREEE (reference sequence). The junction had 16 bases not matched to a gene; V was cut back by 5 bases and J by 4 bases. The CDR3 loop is CASRPQFRVDRAYGYTF. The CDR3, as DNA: TGTGCCAGCAGGCCTCAGTTTCGTGTGGACAGGGCCTATGGCTACACCTTC.

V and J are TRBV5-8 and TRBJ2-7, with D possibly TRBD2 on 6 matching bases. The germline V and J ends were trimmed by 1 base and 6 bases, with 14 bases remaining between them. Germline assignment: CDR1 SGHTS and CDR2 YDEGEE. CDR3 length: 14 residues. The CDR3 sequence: CASSLSGAGFEQYF. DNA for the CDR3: TGTGCCAGCAGCTTGTCGGGAGCGGGTTTCGAGCAGTACTTC.

Written as DNA, the CDR3 is TGTGCCAGCAGTCTACAGGGGGGATATGGCTACACCTTC. Protein product: CASSLQGGYGYTF. The chain couples TRBV28 to TRBJ1-2; 8 bases match TRBD1. This CDR3 is 13 amino acids long. The trim removed 5 bases at V and 5 bases at J, leaving 4 bases unmatched. Germline V CDR1 and CDR2: MDHEN, SYDVKM.

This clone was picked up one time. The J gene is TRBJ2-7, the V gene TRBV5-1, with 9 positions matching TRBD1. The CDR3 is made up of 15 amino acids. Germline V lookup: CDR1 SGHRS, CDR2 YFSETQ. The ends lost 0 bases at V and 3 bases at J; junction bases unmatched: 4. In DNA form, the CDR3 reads TGCGCCAGCAGCTTGGAGACAGGGGGGAACTACGAGCAGTACTTC. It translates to CASSLETGGNYEQYF.

In DNA, the CDR3 is TGTGCCAGCTCACCACCGGGCAGGGCTAACTATGGCTACACCTTC. Its protein product is CASSPPGRANYGYTF. The chain joins TRBV18 to TRBJ1-2; D is possibly TRBD1 (5 bases). V lost 0 bases and J 0 bases, leaving 8 bases between the germline ends. Germline assignment: CDR1 KGHSH and CDR2 LQKENI. The CDR3 is 15 amino acids.

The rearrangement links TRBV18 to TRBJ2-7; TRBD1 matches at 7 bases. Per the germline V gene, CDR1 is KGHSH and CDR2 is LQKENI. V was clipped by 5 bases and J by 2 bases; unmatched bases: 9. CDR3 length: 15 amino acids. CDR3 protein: CASSVASGTAYEQYF. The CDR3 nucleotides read TGTGCCAGCTCAGTCGCCTCCGGGACAGCCTACGAGCAGTACTTC.

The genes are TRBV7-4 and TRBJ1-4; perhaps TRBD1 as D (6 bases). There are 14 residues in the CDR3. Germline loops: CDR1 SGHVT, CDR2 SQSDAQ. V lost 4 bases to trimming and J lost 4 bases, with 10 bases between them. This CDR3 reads CASSSTGVNEKLFF. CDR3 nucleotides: TGTGCCAGCAGCTCGACAGGCGTTAATGAAAAACTGTTTTTT.

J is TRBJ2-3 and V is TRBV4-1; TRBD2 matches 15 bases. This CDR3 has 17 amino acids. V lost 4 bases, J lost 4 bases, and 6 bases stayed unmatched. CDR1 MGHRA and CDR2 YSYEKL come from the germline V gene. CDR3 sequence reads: CASSRGTSGGIADTQYF. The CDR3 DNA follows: TGCGCCAGCAGCCGAGGGACTAGCGGGGGGATTGCAGATACGCAGTATTTT.

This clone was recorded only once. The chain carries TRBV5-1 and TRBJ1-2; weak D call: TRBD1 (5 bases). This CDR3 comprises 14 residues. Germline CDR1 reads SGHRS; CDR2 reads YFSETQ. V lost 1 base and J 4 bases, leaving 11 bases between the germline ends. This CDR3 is CASSLSARAYGYTF. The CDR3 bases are TGCGCCAGCAGCTTGAGTGCCAGGGCCTATGGCTACACCTTC.

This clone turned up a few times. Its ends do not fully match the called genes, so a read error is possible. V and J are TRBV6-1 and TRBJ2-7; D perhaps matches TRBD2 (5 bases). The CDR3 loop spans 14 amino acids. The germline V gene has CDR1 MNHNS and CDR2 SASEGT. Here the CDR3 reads CASREGVSRGEQYF. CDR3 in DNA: TGTGCCAGCAGAGAAGGAGTAAGTCGGGGCGAGCAGTACTTC.

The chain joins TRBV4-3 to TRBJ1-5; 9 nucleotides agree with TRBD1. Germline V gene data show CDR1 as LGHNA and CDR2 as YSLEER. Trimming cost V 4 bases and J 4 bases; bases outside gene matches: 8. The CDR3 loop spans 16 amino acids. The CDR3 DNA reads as TGCGCCAGCAGCCGAGACACCGGGACAGGGAATCAGCCCCAGCATTTT. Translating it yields CASSRDTGTGNQPQHF.